The 5 T cell receptor beta chains below come from one sample, sequenced in a study of long-term antiretroviral therapy in people with HIV. The assay, immunoSEQ v3.0, was run at survey level. Clones were read by immunoSEQ multiplex PCR, and TCRdb kept only the in-frame ones, dropping some. In the table there are 15,000 to 20,000 clones, around 85% of which are singletons. Here the sequenced sample was unsorted PBMCs, taken 0.9 years after starting antiretroviral therapy. Source of these receptors: a man aged 18 to 30 with HIV.

The chain carries TRBV5-4 and TRBJ1-1; TRBD1 agrees at 8 bases. V was pared by 4 bases and J by 5 bases, with 10 bases of the junction left unmatched. Germline V gives CDR1 SGHNT, CDR2 YYREEE (reference sequence). The CDR3 is made up of 15 amino acids. As DNA, the CDR3 is TGTGCCAGCAGCCAAGAAGTTACAGGGGGGACTGAAGCTTTCTTT. It specifies CASSQEVTGGTEAFF.

The rearrangement uses TRBV7-9 and TRBJ2-7; D might be TRBD2 (6 bases). The CDR3 has 13 amino acids. Trimming took off 5 bases at V and 6 bases at J, with 14 bases between the two ends. CDR1 is SEHNR, CDR2 FQNEAQ, per germline (reference sequence). The CDR3 region has the DNA TGTGCCAGCAGCCTAACCGTGGAGGGCGAGCAGTACGTC. Translated, it gives CASSLTVEGEQYV.

V is TRBV4-1 and J is TRBJ1-3, with TRBD1 identical over 8 bases. The length of the CDR3 is 18 residues. Germline CDR1 and CDR2: MGHRA and YSYEKL. V was clipped by 4 bases and J by 0 bases; unmatched bases: 11. DNA for the CDR3: TGCGCCAGCAGCCTCACACTGGGACAGGACTCCTCTGGAAACACCATATATTTT. Protein sequence: CASSLTLGQDSSGNTIYF.

This clone was recorded only once. The chain is built from TRBV7-3 and TRBJ2-7; 10 positions match TRBD2. V lost 5 bases to trimming and J lost 2 bases; unmatched junction nucleotides: 6. This CDR3 is built from 15 residues. Germline assignment: CDR1 SGHTA and CDR2 FQGTGA. CDR3 DNA sequence: TGTGCCAGCAGCACCCTAGCGGGGGCCGCCTACGAGCAGTACTTC. It is translated as CASSTLAGAAYEQYF.

CDR3 residues: CASRSGHSGNTIYF. In DNA form, the CDR3 reads TGTGCCAGCAGATCGGGCCACTCTGGAAACACCATATATTTT. The rearrangement links TRBV6-5 to TRBJ1-3; D remains unclear. Per germline, CDR1 MNHEY and CDR2 SVGAGI. This CDR3 comprises 14 residues. V lost 6 bases to trimming and J lost 0 bases, with 9 bases between them.